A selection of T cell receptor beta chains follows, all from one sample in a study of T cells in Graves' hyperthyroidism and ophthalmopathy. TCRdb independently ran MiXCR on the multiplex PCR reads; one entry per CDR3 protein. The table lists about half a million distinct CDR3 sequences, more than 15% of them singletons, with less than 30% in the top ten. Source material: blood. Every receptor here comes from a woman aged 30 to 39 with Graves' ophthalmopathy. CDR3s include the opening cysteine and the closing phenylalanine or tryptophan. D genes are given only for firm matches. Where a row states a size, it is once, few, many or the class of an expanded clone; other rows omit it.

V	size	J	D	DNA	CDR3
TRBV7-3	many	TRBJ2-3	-	TGTGCCAGCAGCTACGCCGGGACTGCCACAGATACGCAGTATTTT	CASSYAGTATDTQYF
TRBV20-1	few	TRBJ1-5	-	TGCAGTGCTGGGGTGGGGCCCCAGGAAGCCCAGCATTTT	CSAGVGPQEAQHF
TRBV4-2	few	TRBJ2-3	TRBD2	TGTGCCAGCAGCCAAGATTCGATAGCGGGAGCGCAGTATTTT	CASSQDSIAGAQYF
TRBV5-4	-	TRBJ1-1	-	TGTGCCAGCAGCCCCCCGGGGCGGAAGAACACTGAAGCTTTCTTT	CASSPPGRKNTEAFF
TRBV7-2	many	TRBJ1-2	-	TGTGCCAGCAGCCCAGACAAGACACTCTACTATGGCTACACCTTC	CASSPDKTLYYGYTF
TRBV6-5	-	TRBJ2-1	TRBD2	TGTGCCAGCAGTTACTCGAGTGTCTTCGGGGGGTCCAATGAGCAGTTCTTC	CASSYSSVFGGSNEQFF
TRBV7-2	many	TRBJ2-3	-	TGTGCCAGCAGCTTAGGGGGCGGGGACACAGATACGCAGTATTTT	CASSLGGGDTDTQYF
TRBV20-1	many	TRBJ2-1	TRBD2	TGCAGTGCTAGGGGACTAGCGGGAAGGATCTACAATGAGCAGTTCTTC	CSARGLAGRIYNEQFF
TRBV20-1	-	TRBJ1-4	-	TGCAGTGCTAGACTGGGAGCTAATGAAAAACTGTTTTTT	CSARLGANEKLFF
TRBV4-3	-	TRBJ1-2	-	TGCGCCAGCAGCCGAAACCGGGACGGTAACTATGGCTACACCTTC	CASSRNRDGNYGYTF
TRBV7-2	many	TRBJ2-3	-	TGTGCCAGCAGCCTACTAGGGCCGCGCGCGGATACGCAGTATTTT	CASSLLGPRADTQYF
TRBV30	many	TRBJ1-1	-	TGTGCCTGCCTGGGGAACACTGAAGCTTTCTTT	CACLGNTEAFF
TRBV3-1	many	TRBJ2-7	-	TGTGCCAGCAGCCAATTTACCTACGAGCAGTACTTC	CASSQFTYEQYF
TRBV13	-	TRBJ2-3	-	TGTGCCAGCAGCTTGGGCAGTGGTGGAAGCGCAGATACGCAGTATTTT	CASSLGSGGSADTQYF
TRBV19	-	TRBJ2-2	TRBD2	TGTGCCAGTAGCACCACTACACTAGCGGGAGTGGGCACCGGGGAGCTGTTTTTT	CASSTTTLAGVGTGELFF
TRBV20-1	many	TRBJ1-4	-	TGCAGTGCTAGAGGAGGTCGGGTTCGGGAAAAACTGTTTTTT	CSARGGRVREKLFF
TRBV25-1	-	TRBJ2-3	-	TGTGCCAGCAGTGGATGGAAAAGTACAGATACGCAGTATTTT	CASSGWKSTDTQYF
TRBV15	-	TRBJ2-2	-	TGTGCCACCAGCACGACGAGGGGGGCCCCCGGCACCGGGGAGCTGTTTTTT	CATSTTRGAPGTGELFF
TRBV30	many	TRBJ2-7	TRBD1	TGTGCCTGGATCGCAGGGGGATGGAACGAGCAGTACTTC	CAWIAGGWNEQYF
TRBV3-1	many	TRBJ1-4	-	TGTGCCAGCAGCCAATCTCTGGCCGGGGGAAGTGAAAAACTGTTTTTT	CASSQSLAGGSEKLFF
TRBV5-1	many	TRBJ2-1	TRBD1	TGCGCCAGCAGCTTGGCCCTGGGACAGGGTAATGAGCAGTTCTTC	CASSLALGQGNEQFF
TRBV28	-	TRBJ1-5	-	TGTGCCAGCAGTAGCTTCGGGGCCGTGGCCCAGCATTTT	CASSSFGAVAQHF
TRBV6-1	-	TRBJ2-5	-	TGTGCCAGCAGCGTTAAAGAGACCCAGTACTTC	CASSVKETQYF
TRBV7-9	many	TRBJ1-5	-	TGTGCCAGCAGCTTAGGGATCCAGGGTGGCAATCAGCCCCAGCATTTT	CASSLGIQGGNQPQHF
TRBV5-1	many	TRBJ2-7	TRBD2	TGCGCCAGCAGCTTACGCGGGAGGACTGGATACGAGCAGTACTTC	CASSLRGRTGYEQYF
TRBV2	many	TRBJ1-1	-	TGTGCCAGCGTAACAGGGTCCTTTCCTGAAGCTTTCTTT	CASVTGSFPEAFF
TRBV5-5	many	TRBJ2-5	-	TGTGCCAGCAGCTTTAAAGGAGCAGGGACCGTGATCGGGACCCAGTACTTC	CASSFKGAGTVIGTQYF
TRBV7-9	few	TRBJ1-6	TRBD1	TGTGCCAGCAGCTTACAGGGACAGGGTCATTCACCCCTCCACTTT	CASSLQGQGHSPLHF
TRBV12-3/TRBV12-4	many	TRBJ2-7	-	TGTGCCAGCAGTCGAGGGGAAAGAAGGGCCGTCTCCTACGAGCAGTACTTC	CASSRGERRAVSYEQYF
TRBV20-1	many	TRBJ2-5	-	TGCAGTGCTTCGGCGGACGCGAAAGAGACCCAGTACTTC	CSASADAKETQYF
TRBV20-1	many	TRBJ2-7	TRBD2	TGCAGTGCTAGAGAACGGGGGGATGTAGAGCAGTACTTC	CSARERGDVEQYF
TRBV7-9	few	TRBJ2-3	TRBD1	TGTGCCAGCAGCCTAGAACAGGGGGCCCCTTCAGATACGCAGTATTTT	CASSLEQGAPSDTQYF
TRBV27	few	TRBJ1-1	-	TGTGCCAGCAGTCCCCTCCTGGTGGGAGGCCCTGCTGGGGCTTTCTTT	CASSPLLVGGPAGAFF
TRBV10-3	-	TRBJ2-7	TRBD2	TGTGCCATCAGTAACCGGGACTATATATACGAGCAGTACTTC	CAISNRDYIYEQYF
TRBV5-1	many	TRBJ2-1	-	TGCGCCAGCAGCCCTGGGGTGCGGGAAATGACTGAGCAGTTCTTC	CASSPGVREMTEQFF
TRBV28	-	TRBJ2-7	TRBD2	TGTGCCAGCAGGCCGGGGGGGGCAAAATACGAGCAGTACTTC	CASRPGGAKYEQYF
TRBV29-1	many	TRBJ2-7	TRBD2	TGCAGCGTTGAAGTCCTTCACCTGACTAGCGGGAGACCCGAGCAGTACTTC	CSVEVLHLTSGRPEQYF
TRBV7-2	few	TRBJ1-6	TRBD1	TGTGCCAGCAGCGAGGACAGGGGACCTTATTCACCCCTCCACTTT	CASSEDRGPYSPLHF
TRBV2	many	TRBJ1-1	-	TGTGCCAGCAGCCGTCGGACGGGCACTGAAGCTTTCTTT	CASSRRTGTEAFF
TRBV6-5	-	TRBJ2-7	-	TGTGCCAGCAGTTACTCCGCAGGACTCAGCTACGAGCAGTACTTC	CASSYSAGLSYEQYF
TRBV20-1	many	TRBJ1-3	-	TGCAGTGCTACGGACAGACGAAACACCATATATTTT	CSATDRRNTIYF
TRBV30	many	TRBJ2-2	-	TGTGCCTGGAGTCTGTATCGACAGCACACCGGGGAGCTGTTTTTT	CAWSLYRQHTGELFF
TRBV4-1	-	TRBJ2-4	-	TGCGCCAGCAGCCAAGAAAATGGGGTGGGCATTCAGTACTTC	CASSQENGVGIQYF
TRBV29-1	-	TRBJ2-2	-	TGCAGCGTTGAAGAGAAAGGGGGGGAGCTGTTTTTT	CSVEEKGGELFF
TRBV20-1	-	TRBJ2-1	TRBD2	TGCAGTGCTAGAGATCGGGGCGGGAGATCCTACAATGAGCAGTTCTTC	CSARDRGGRSYNEQFF
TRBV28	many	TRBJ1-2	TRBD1	TGTGCCAGCAGTTTATATCGGACAGGAATCGACTATGGCTACACCTTC	CASSLYRTGIDYGYTF
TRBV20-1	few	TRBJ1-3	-	TGCAGTGCTAGACGCGGAAACACCATATATTTT	CSARRGNTIYF
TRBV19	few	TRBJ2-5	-	TGTGCCAGTAGTCCTCGACAGAGCGGGGAGACCCAGTACTTC	CASSPRQSGETQYF
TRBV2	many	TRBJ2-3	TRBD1	TGTGCCAGCAGTGGGGACAGACAATTCCCCACAGATACGCAGTATTTT	CASSGDRQFPTDTQYF
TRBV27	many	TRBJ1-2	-	TGTGCCAGCAGCCGGCGGGGGGACTATGGCTACACCTTC	CASSRRGDYGYTF
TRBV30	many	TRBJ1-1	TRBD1	TGTGCCTGGAGTGTTGGGACAGTAGGGAAGACTGAAGCTTTCTTT	CAWSVGTVGKTEAFF
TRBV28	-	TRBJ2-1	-	TGTGCCAGCAACGAGAGGGCCAGGGATGAGCAGTTCTTC	CASNERARDEQFF
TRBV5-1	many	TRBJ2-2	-	TGCGCCAGCTCCCGAGGGAGTGGACAGTCGAACACCGGGGAGCTGTTTTTT	CASSRGSGQSNTGELFF
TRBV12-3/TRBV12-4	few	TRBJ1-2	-	TGTGCCAGCAGTTTAAGGGCGGACTATGGCTACACCTTC	CASSLRADYGYTF
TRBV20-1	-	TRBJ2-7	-	TGCAGTGCCGATGCCGGGGGAGGCCCCTACGAGCAGTACTTC	CSADAGGGPYEQYF
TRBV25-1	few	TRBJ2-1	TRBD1	TGTGCCAGCAGTGACCCGGGACAGCCCTTGGGTGAGCAGTTCTTC	CASSDPGQPLGEQFF